This T cell receptor (beta chain) was documented in a study of T cells expressing NK-cell markers. Study outcomes and limitations: A handful of donors likewise had their CD3+CD56-NKG2C+ fraction led by these clonotypes.

The CDR3 covers 13 residues. Reprocessing the 5' RACE reads, TCRdb reports a single entry for every CDR3 protein and omits DNA. This listing includes hundreds of thousands of distinct CDR3 sequences. For this clonotype: Its antigen is not known.

The chain couples TRBV12-3 or TRBV12-4 to TRBJ2-4. The receptor was derived from a woman aged 18-70 years in good health. The sample was blood T cells: a sorted CD56 or NKG2C T cell subset, CD4+ or CD8+ T cells, or bulk PBMC T cells (not recorded which). The CDR3 protein is CASSFDPKNIQYF.